The 10 T cell receptor beta chains presented below share a single source sample, sequenced in a study of graft-versus-host responses after intestinal transplantation. TCRdb's table, derived via immunoSEQ multiplex PCR, lists solely in-frame clones and lacks some. The data contain 16,000 or so clones, approximately 80% of them singletons. Intraepithelial and lamina propria lymphocytes were released after the graft tissue was processed. Here the sequenced sample was ileum tissue, taken less than 600 days after intestinal transplantation. These receptors all come from a human patient who received an intestinal transplant, so some T cells may come from the graft donor.

V is TRBV6-5 and J is TRBJ1-2; D not resolved. Between the trimmed V and J ends, which lost 11 bases and 2 bases, there was a span of 6 bases. Germline assignment: CDR1 MNHEY and CDR2 SVGAGI. The CDR3 totals 10 residues. The CDR3 bases are TGTGCCCGGCAGAACTATGGCTACACCTTC. This codes for CARQNYGYTF.

Points on this clone: The same CDR3 also results from other DNA sequences found in this sample. The chain is built from TRBV6-1 and TRBJ1-2; 11 bases map to TRBD1. From germline, CDR1 is MNHNS and CDR2 SASEGT. The CDR3 loop spans 17 amino acids. Losses at the gene ends were 3 bases for V and 0 bases for J; bases not matched to a gene: 6. The CDR3 is CASSEPGQGGTNYGYTF. CDR3 DNA sequence: TGTGCCAGCAGTGAGCCGGGACAGGGGGGCACTAACTATGGCTACACCTTC.

The V gene is TRBV4-1, the J gene TRBJ1-2; D might be TRBD1 (6 bases). Per the germline V gene, CDR1 is MGHRA and CDR2 is YSYEKL. There are 16 residues in the CDR3. Trimming took off 0 bases at V and 7 bases at J, with 18 bases between the two ends. CDR3 bases: TGCGCCAGCAGCCAAGATTTCGGCGCAGGGGCTATTGGCTACACCTTC. It is translated as CASSQDFGAGAIGYTF.

The chain has TRBV29-1 and TRBJ2-2, with 10 bases aligning to TRBD1. Germline CDR1 reads SQVTM; CDR2 reads ANQGSEA. The CDR3 totals 13 residues. V dropped 5 bases and J dropped 5; count of bases not matched to a gene: 2. The CDR3 DNA is TGCAGCGTTAGGACAGGGGGTACCGGGGAGCTGTTTTTT. The encoded protein is CSVRTGGTGELFF.

The CDR3 sequence is CASSEASGALGVSNQPQHF. The CDR3 region has the DNA TGCGCCAGCAGTGAAGCTTCGGGGGCCTTGGGGGTTAGCAATCAGCCCCAGCATTTT. The chain recombines TRBV10-2 with TRBJ1-5; the D gene is possibly TRBD1 (6 bases). CDR1 and CDR2 (germline): WSHSY, SAAADI. This CDR3 has 19 amino acids. Trimming pared 3 bases from V and 0 bases from J, leaving 21 bases between.

The chain links TRBV27 to TRBJ2-3, with 8 bases aligning to TRBD2. V was pared by 6 bases and J by 1 base, with 0 bases of the junction left unmatched. The CDR3 runs 13 residues. In germline, CDR1 is MNHEY, CDR2 SMNVEV (reference sequence). The CDR3: CASRLAGTDTQYF. CDR3 DNA sequence: TGTGCCAGCAGACTAGCGGGCACAGATACGCAGTATTTT.

The chain employs TRBV4-1 and TRBJ2-3, with D uncertain. The CDR3 has 12 amino acids. Trimming took off 4 bases at V and 6 bases at J, with 8 bases between the two ends. Germline V gives CDR1 MGHRA, CDR2 YSYEKL. CDR3 sequence reads: CASSPPGDTQYF. CDR3 bases: TGCGCCAGCAGCCCTCCGGGTGATACGCAGTATTTT.

V is TRBV5-6 and J is TRBJ1-1, with D maybe TRBD1 (6 bases). This CDR3 has 15 residues. Germline loops: CDR1 SGHDT, CDR2 YYEEEE. The V gene lost 0 bases and the J gene lost 4 bases, with 13 bases spanning the gap. CDR3 bases: TGTGCCAGCAGCTTGGCCCGGGACAAGGCCACTGAAGCTTTCTTT. Residues: CASSLARDKATEAFF.

The chain has TRBV11-2 and TRBJ2-7; D unclear. CDR3 length equals 13 residues. CDR1 and CDR2 (germline): SGHAT, FQNNGV. V lost 4 bases, J lost 3 bases, and 10 bases lay in between. CDR3 bases: TGTGCCAGCAGCTACTCCGACAACTACGAGCAGTACTTC. Its protein is CASSYSDNYEQYF.

The J gene is TRBJ1-5, the V gene TRBV6-1; D is unresolved. This CDR3 spans 14 amino acids. Germline V CDR1 and CDR2: MNHNS, SASEGT. V lost 3 bases to trimming and J lost 0 bases, with 6 bases between them. The CDR3 is CASSDNYSNQPQHF. The CDR3 DNA follows: TGTGCCAGCAGTGATAACTATAGCAATCAGCCCCAGCATTTT.